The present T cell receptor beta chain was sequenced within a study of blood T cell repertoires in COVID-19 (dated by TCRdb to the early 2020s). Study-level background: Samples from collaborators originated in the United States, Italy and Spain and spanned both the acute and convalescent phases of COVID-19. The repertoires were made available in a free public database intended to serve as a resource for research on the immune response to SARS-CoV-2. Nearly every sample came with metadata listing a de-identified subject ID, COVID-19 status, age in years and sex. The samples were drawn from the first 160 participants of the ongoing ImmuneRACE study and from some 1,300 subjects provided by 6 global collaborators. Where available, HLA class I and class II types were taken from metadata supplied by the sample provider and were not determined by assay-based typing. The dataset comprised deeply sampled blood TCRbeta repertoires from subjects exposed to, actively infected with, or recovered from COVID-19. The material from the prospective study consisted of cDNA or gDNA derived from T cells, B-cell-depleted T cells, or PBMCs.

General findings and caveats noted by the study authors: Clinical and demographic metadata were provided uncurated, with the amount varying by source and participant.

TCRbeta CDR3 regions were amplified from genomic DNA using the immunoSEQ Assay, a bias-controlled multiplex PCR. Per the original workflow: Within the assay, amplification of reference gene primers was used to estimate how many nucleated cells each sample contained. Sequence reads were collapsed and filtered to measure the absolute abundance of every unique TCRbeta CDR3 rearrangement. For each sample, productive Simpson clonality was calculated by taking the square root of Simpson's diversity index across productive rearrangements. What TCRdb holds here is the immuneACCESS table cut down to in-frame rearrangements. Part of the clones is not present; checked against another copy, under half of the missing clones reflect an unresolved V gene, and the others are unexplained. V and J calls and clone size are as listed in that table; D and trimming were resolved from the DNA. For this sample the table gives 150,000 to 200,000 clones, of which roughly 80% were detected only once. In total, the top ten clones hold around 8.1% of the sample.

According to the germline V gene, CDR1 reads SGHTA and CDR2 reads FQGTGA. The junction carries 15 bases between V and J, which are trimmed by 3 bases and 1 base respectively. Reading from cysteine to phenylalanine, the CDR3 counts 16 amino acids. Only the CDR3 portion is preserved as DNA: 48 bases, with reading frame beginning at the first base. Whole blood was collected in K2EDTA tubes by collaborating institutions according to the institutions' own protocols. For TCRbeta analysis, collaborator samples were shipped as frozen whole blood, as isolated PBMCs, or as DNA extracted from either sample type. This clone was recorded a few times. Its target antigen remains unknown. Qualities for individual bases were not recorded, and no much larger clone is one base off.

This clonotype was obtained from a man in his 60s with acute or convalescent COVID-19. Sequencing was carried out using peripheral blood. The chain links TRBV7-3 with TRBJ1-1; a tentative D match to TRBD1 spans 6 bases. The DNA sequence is TGTGCCAGCAGCTTTTCCTTCGGGACAACGAACACTGAAGCTTTCTTT. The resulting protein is CASSFSFGTTNTEAFF.